Shown below are 14 T cell receptor beta chains from a single sample sequenced in a study of cytomegalovirus exposure and HLA in healthy donors. Amplification used 60 Vbeta primers and 13 Jbeta primers. The method was immunoSEQ multiplex PCR; TCRdb's version includes in-frame clones alone and lacks a portion of them. The sample has about 120,000 clones; 77% are singletons. Input material: PBMCs. These receptors all stem from a man between 40 and 49 years old in good health and CMV-seropositive.

The chain recombines TRBV4-1 with TRBJ2-5; no reliable D call. Trimming removed 4 bases at V and 5 bases at J, with 11 bases between. Germline-derived CDR1 and CDR2 are MGHRA and YSYEKL. The CDR3 runs to 13 residues. CDR3 sequence: CASSPRPPETQYF. The CDR3, as DNA: TGCGCCAGCAGCCCGCGGCCGCCGGAGACCCAGTACTTC.

The genes are TRBV4-3 and TRBJ2-3; 8 nucleotides line up with TRBD1. Germline lookup yields CDR1 LGHNA and CDR2 YSLEER. Losses at the gene ends were 2 bases for V and 4 bases for J; bases not matched to a gene: 11. The length of the CDR3 is 17 residues. CDR3 nucleotide sequence: TGCGCCAGCAGCCAAACCGGTCCTCCAGGGGGCCCAGATACGCAGTATTTT. Amino acid sequence: CASSQTGPPGGPDTQYF.

The rearrangement joins TRBV7-6 to TRBJ2-5; 8 nucleotides line up with TRBD1. Germline lookup yields CDR1 SGHVS and CDR2 FNYEAQ. The CDR3 spans 15 residues. V was clipped by 1 base and J by 1 base; unmatched bases: 2. The CDR3 spells CASSLETGGQETQYF. The CDR3 nucleotides read TGTGCCAGCAGCTTAGAAACAGGGGGCCAAGAGACCCAGTACTTC.

The V and J genes are TRBV7-9 and TRBJ1-5, with 7 bases that match TRBD1. The germline CDR1 and CDR2 sequences are SEHNR and FQNEAQ (reference sequence). V trimming: 5 bases; J trimming: 6 bases; junction bases outside the gene matches: 4. The CDR3 length is 13 residues. CDR3 region: CASSVQGGQPQHF. DNA of the CDR3: TGTGCCAGCAGCGTCCAGGGGGGTCAGCCCCAGCATTTT.

The chain recombines TRBV13 with TRBJ2-3, with TRBD2 matching 8 bases. The germline CDR1 and CDR2 sequences are PRHDT and FYEKMQ (reference sequence). The CDR3 runs 16 residues. J lost 8 bases, V lost 1 base, and 11 bases had no gene match. The CDR3: CASSLDASGGLGTQYF. CDR3 sequence (DNA): TGTGCCAGCAGCTTAGACGCGAGCGGGGGCCTAGGTACGCAGTATTTT.

The chain links TRBV6-1 to TRBJ2-5; D not resolved. Germline-derived CDR1 and CDR2 are MNHNS and SASEGT. This CDR3 has 15 amino acids. The V end lost 7 bases, the J end lost 1 base, and 16 bases lay between the germline ends. Written as DNA, the CDR3 is TGTGCCAGCACGAAATGGCAGGTGGTCCAAGAGACCCAGTACTTC. Residues: CASTKWQVVQETQYF.

This chain joins TRBV7-9 and TRBJ1-4; 8 positions match TRBD1. This CDR3 is 17 amino acids long. The V and J ends lost 5 bases and 8 bases, in that order; junction bases with no gene match: 16. Germline CDR1 reads SEHNR; CDR2 reads FQNEAQ (reference sequence). The CDR3 is CASSPKSTGGAREKLFF. DNA for the CDR3: TGTGCCAGCAGCCCGAAGTCCACAGGGGGAGCGCGGGAAAAACTGTTTTTT. Filled out from reference TRBV7-9 and TRBJ1-4, the complete variable domain reads DTGVSQNPRHKITKRGQNVTFRCDPISEHNRLYWYRQTLGQGPEFLTYFQNEAQLEKSRLLSDRFSAERPKGSFSTLEIQRTEQGDSAMYLCASSPKSTGGAREKLFFGSGTQLSVL.

The V gene is TRBV28, the J gene TRBJ1-2, with 7 bases fitting TRBD1. J was trimmed by 0 bases and V by 2 bases; bases with no gene match: 0. The CDR3 totals 14 residues. Germline loops: CDR1 MDHEN, CDR2 SYDVKM. CDR3 residues: CASSLGTANYGYTF. CDR3 DNA sequence: TGTGCCAGCAGTTTAGGGACAGCTAACTATGGCTACACCTTC.

The chain links TRBV4-1 to TRBJ2-7; D might be TRBD2 (5 bases). The CDR3 is 16 amino acids. In germline, CDR1 is MGHRA, CDR2 YSYEKL. V was pared by 0 bases and J by 6 bases, with 18 bases between. The CDR3 spells CASSQDSGLPGSEQYF. DNA for the CDR3: TGCGCCAGCAGCCAAGATTCCGGGCTCCCGGGGTCCGAGCAGTACTTC.

The gene calls are TRBV5-5 and TRBJ1-5; possibly TRBD1 for D (5 bases). This CDR3 comprises 15 residues. Per germline, CDR1 SGHKS and CDR2 YYEKEE (reference sequence). V shed 4 bases and J shed 7 bases, with 18 bases lying between them. CDR3 sequence (DNA): TGTGCCAGCAGCCAAGATGCAGGGCTGGGCCAGCCCCAGCATTTT. It is translated as CASSQDAGLGQPQHF.

The genes are TRBV7-8 and TRBJ2-7; D is perhaps TRBD1 (6 bases). Germline V CDR1 and CDR2: SGHVS, FQNEAQ. The V and J ends lost 4 bases and 7 bases respectively, with 14 bases between them. CDR3 length equals 13 residues. The CDR3 loop is CASSSRQVGEQYF. The CDR3 DNA is TGTGCCAGCAGCTCCCGACAGGTAGGGGAGCAGTACTTC.

V usage is TRBV5-6 and J usage is TRBJ1-6, with D possibly matching TRBD1 (5 bases). Germline V lookup: CDR1 SGHDT, CDR2 YYEEEE. The V end was cut by 1 base, the J end by 6 bases, with 17 bases between. The CDR3 covers 17 residues. CDR3 nucleotide sequence: TGTGCCAGCAGCTTGATGCCAGGGAAGAGGTTTAATTCACCCCTCCACTTT. Translated: CASSLMPGKRFNSPLHF.

This clone has just one count. The V call is TRBV6-5, the J call TRBJ2-7; the D gene is possibly TRBD1 (6 bases). The CDR3 has 15 amino acids. Deletions cut 7 bases from V and 0 bases from J, with 16 bases between. Germline CDR1 and CDR2: MNHEY and SVGAGI. Here the CDR3 reads CASNERTASSYEQYF. The CDR3 nucleotides read TGTGCCAGCAATGAGAGGACAGCAAGCTCCTACGAGCAGTACTTC.

The count of this clone is one. This chain links TRBV5-1 with TRBJ2-1, with no clear D. Germline assignment: CDR1 SGHRS and CDR2 YFSETQ. There are 12 residues in the CDR3. Trimming left V 2 bases short and J 6 bases short, with 6 bases between. CDR3 nucleotides: TGCGCCAGCAGCTTTCCTAGCAATGAGCAGTTCTTC. Its protein product is CASSFPSNEQFF. The variable domain in full, completed from reference TRBV5-1 and TRBJ2-1, reads KAGVTQTPRYLIKTRGQQVTLSCSPISGHRSVSWYQQTPGQGLQFLFEYFSETQRNKGNFPGRFSGRQFSNSRSEMNVSTLELGDSALYLCASSFPSNEQFFGPGTRLTVL.